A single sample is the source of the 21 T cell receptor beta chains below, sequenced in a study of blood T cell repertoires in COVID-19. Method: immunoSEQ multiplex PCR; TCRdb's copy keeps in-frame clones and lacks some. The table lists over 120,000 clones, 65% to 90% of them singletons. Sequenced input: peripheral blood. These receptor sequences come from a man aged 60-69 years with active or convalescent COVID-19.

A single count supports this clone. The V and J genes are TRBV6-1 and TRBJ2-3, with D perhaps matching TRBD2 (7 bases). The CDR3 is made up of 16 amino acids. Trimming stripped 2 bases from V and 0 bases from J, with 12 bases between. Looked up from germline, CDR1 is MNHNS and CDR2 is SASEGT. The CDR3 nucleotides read TGTGCCAGCAGTGAACCCGGGGGGCCCAGCACAGATACGCAGTATTTT. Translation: CASSEPGGPSTDTQYF.

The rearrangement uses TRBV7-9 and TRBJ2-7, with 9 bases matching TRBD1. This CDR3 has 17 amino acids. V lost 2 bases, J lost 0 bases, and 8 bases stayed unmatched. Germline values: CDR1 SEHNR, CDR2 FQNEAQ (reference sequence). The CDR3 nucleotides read TGTGCCAGCAGCTTAATCGGCTGGGACAGGGACTCCTACGAGCAGTACTTC. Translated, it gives CASSLIGWDRDSYEQYF.

The DNA of the CDR3 is TGTGCCAGCTCACCACAAGCGGGAGCAGAGACCCAGTACTTC. Residues: CASSPQAGAETQYF. This chain uses TRBV18 with TRBJ2-5, with TRBD2 matching over 8 bases. CDR1 and CDR2 (germline): KGHSH, LQKENI. Unmatched junction bases numbered 2, after V lost 1 base and J lost 4 bases. This CDR3 has 14 amino acids.

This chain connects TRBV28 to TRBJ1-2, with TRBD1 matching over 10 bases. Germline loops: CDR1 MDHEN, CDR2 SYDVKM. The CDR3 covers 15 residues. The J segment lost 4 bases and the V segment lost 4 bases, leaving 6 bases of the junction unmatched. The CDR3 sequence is CASSSPGTGAYGYTF. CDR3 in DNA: TGTGCCAGCAGTTCGCCGGGGACAGGGGCCTATGGCTACACCTTC.

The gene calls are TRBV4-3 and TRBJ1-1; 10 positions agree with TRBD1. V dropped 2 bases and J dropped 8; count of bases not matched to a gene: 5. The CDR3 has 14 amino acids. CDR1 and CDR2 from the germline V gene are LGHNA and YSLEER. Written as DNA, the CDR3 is TGCGCCAGCAGCCAACGACAGGGGGCTGTAGAAGCTTTCTTT. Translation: CASSQRQGAVEAFF.

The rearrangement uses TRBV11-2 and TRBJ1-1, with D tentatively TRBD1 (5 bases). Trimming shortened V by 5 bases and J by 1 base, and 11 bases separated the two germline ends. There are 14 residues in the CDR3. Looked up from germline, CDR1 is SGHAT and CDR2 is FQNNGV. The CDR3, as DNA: TGTGCCAGCAGCCGGGGGTTCGGGAACACTGAAGCTTTCTTT. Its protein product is CASSRGFGNTEAFF.

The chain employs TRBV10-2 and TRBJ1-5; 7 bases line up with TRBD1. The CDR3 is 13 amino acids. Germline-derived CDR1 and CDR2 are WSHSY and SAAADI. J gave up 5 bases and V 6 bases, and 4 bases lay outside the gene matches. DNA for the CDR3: TGCGCCAGCAGGACAGGGTCCGATCAGCCCCAGCATTTT. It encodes CASRTGSDQPQHF.

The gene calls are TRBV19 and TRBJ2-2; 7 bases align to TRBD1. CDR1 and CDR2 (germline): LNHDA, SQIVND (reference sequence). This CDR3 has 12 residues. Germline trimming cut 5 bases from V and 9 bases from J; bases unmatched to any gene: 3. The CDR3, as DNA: TGTGCCAGTAGTCCACAGGGGCGGGAGCTGTTTTTT. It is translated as CASSPQGRELFF.

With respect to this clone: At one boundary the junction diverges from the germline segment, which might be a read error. CDR3 nucleotides: TGTGCCAGCAGTAAGCTGGGGCTTCTGGGCTTT. Encoded protein: CASSKLGLLGF. The chain is built from TRBV3-1 (or the pseudogene TRBV3-2) and TRBJ1-1, with a tentative D call TRBD1 (5 bases). The CDR3 extends over 11 amino acids. Germline loops: CDR1 LGHDT, CDR2 YNNKEL (reference sequence).

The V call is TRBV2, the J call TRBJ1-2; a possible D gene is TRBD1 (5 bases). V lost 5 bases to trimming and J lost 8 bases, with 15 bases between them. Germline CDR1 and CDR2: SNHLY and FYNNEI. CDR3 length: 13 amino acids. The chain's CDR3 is CASSPDRFRGYTF. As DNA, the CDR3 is TGTGCCAGCAGTCCCGACAGATTTAGAGGCTACACCTTC.

The CDR3 loop is CASSIFESAPGNTIYF. DNA for the CDR3: TGTGCCAGTAGTATTTTCGAGTCAGCGCCTGGAAACACCATATATTTT. This sequence joins TRBV19 and TRBJ1-3; D remains unclear. CDR3 size: 16 residues. V was cut by 3 bases and J by 2 bases, with 14 bases left in between. Germline CDR1 is LNHDA and CDR2 is SQIVND (reference sequence).

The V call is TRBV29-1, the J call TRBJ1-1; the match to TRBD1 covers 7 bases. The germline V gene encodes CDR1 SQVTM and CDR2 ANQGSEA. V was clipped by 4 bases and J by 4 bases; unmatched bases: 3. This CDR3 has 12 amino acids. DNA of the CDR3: TGCAGCGTTGTCCAGGGGGGCACTGAAGCTTTCTTT. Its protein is CSVVQGGTEAFF.

CDR3 nucleotide sequence: TGTGCCAGCAGCCTTAGCGGGAGAACCGGGGAGCTGTTTTTT. Translating gives CASSLSGRTGELFF. The rearrangement links TRBV7-2 to TRBJ2-2; 9 bases are a match to TRBD2. After removal of 5 bases from V and 5 bases from J, the junction contained 3 bases not matched to a gene. This CDR3 comprises 14 residues. Germline CDR1 is SGHTA and CDR2 is FQGNSA.

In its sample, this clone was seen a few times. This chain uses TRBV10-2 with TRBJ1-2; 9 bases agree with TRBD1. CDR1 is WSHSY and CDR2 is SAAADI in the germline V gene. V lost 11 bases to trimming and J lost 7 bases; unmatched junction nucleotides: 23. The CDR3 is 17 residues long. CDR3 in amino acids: CAVHAPGQGGGYGGYTF. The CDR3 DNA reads TGCGCCGTCCATGCCCCGGGACAGGGTGGTGGATATGGTGGCTACACCTTC.

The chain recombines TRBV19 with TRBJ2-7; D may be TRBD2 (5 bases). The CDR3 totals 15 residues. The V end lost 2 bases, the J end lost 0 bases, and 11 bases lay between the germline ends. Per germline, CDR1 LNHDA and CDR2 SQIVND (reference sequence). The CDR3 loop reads CASSIYPGSSYEQYF. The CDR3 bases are TGTGCCAGTAGTATATATCCGGGGAGCTCCTACGAGCAGTACTTC.

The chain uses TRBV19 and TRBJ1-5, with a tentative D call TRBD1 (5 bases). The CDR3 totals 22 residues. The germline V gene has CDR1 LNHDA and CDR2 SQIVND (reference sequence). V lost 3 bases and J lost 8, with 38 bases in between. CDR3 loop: CASSIPSSRTARAREGLEPQHF. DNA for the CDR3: TGTGCCAGTAGTATCCCCTCCTCCCGGACGGCAAGAGCCAGGGAAGGTCTAGAGCCCCAGCATTTT.

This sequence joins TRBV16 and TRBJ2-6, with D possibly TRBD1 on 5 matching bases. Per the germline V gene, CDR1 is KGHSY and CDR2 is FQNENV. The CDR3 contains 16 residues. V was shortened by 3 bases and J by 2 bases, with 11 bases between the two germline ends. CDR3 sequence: CASSHTDTAGANVLTF. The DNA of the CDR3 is TGTGCCAGCAGCCACACGGACACAGCTGGGGCCAACGTCCTGACTTTC.

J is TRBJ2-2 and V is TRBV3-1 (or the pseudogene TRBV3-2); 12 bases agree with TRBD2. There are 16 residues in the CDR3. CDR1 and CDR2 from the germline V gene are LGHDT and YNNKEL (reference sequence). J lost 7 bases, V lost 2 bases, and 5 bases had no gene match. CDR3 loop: CASSQLAGGPSGELFF. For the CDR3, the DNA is TGTGCCAGCAGCCAACTAGCGGGGGGGCCTAGCGGGGAGCTGTTTTTT.

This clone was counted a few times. DNA for the CDR3: TGCGCCAGCAGCCAAGATATAGCGGGGGTCACAGATACGCAGTATTTT. Amino acids: CASSQDIAGVTDTQYF. The chain couples TRBV4-1 to TRBJ2-3; 9 bases are a match to TRBD2. The J segment lost 2 bases and the V segment lost 0 bases, leaving 3 bases of the junction unmatched. The CDR3 extends over 16 amino acids. Germline V lookup: CDR1 MGHRA, CDR2 YSYEKL.

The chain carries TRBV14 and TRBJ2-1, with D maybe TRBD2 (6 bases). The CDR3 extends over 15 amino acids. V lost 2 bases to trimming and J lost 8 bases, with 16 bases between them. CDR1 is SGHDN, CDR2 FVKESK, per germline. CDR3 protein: CASSQISAAGHEQFF. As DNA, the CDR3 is TGTGCCAGCAGCCAAATAAGCGCCGCGGGGCATGAGCAGTTCTTC.

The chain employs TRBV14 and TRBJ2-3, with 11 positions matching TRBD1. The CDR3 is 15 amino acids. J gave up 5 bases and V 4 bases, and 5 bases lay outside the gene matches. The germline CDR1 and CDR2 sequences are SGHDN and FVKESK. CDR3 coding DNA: TGTGCCAGCAGCCGGGACAGGGGGTCCGTAGATACGCAGTATTTT. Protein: CASSRDRGSVDTQYF.